A single sample is the source of the 12 T cell receptor beta chains below, sequenced in a study of tumor-infiltrating lymphocytes in primary liver carcinoma. TCR beta cDNA came from 400 to 500 ng total RNA, primed with a constant-region primer. Construction of TCR beta libraries relied on three successive nested multiplex PCR rounds employing slightly modified ARM-PCR. TRBV1-TRBV30 forward primers paired with a C-beta reverse primer were used in the first two PCR rounds, which ran approximately 10 cycles each. MiXCR, run by TCRdb on the multiplex PCR reads, gives a single entry per CDR3 protein. The table lists about 320,000 distinct CDR3 sequences, nearly 60% of them singletons. Both blood RNA, taken from unsorted whole blood, and germline DNA were extracted. Sequencing used peripheral blood. These receptors were obtained from a woman aged 25-40 years with primary liver carcinoma and hepatitis B virus infection.

To note about this clonotype: Since a much larger clone is just one base distant, this may be a read error. The chain joins TRBV11-2 to TRBJ2-1; 10 bases are a match to TRBD1. V was pared by 11 bases and J by 1 base, with 8 bases of the junction left unmatched. This CDR3 contains 15 residues. CDR1 is SGHAT and CDR2 is FQNNGV in the germline V gene. This CDR3 is CAGGRQGASYNEQFF. CDR3 DNA: TGTGCCGGCGGCCGACAGGGGGCATCCTACAATGAGCAGTTCTTC.

V usage is TRBV7-9 and J usage is TRBJ2-3, with 7 bases matching TRBD1. The trim removed 10 bases at V and 4 bases at J, leaving 8 bases unmatched. CDR3 length equals 13 residues. The V gene's germline CDR1 is SEHNR and CDR2 FQNEAQ (reference sequence). CDR3 in DNA: TGTGCCACCGAGACGACAGGGTCAGATACGCAGTATTTT. It encodes CATETTGSDTQYF.

Points on this clonotype: One end of the junction is discordant with germline, which a read error may explain. This chain connects TRBV28 to TRBJ2-7; TRBD1 matches at 7 bases. This CDR3 comprises 13 residues. Germline assignment: CDR1 MDHEN and CDR2 SYDVKM. The CDR3 DNA is TGTGCCGGCAGTTCCACACGGGCAGGGGGACAGTACTTC. This sequence encodes CAGSSTRAGGQYF.

A word on this clonotype: A much larger clone sits a single nucleotide away, making a read error possible. The chain couples TRBV12-3 or TRBV12-4 to TRBJ2-7; weak D call: TRBD1 (6 bases). With 5 bases removed from V and 2 bases from J, the gap between germline ends came to 16 bases. CDR3 length equals 15 residues. DNA of the CDR3: TGTGCCAGCAGTCCCCAGGCAGGGGCGACCTACGAGCAGTACTTC. It specifies CASSPQAGATYEQYF.

As concerns this clonotype: This may be a read error, as it is one base from a much larger clone. This sequence joins TRBV29-1 and TRBJ2-2; D uncertain. The CDR3 extends over 14 amino acids. Looked up from germline, CDR1 is SQVTM and CDR2 is ANQGSEA. The CDR3 here is CSVVDFTGTRELFF. CDR3 DNA sequence: TGCAGCGTTGTGGATTTCACGGGCACCAGGGAGCTGTTTTTT.

The chain combines TRBV12-5 with TRBJ2-1; the D is unclear. Trimming left V 0 bases short and J 16 bases short, with 16 bases between. Germline V gives CDR1 LGHNT, CDR2 FRNRAP. This CDR3 is 13 amino acids long. The CDR3 DNA follows: TGTGCTAGTGGTTTGGTACCGAGCCCCACACGATTCTTC. Its protein product is CASGLVPSPTRFF.

As regards this clonotype: A read error may be the cause here, since a much bigger clone is one base away. Because the CDR3 is missing its conserved closing phenylalanine or tryptophan, this is likely a read error. The rearrangement links TRBV6-1 to TRBJ2-5; 8 bases map to TRBD2. With V trimmed by 5 bases and J by 4 bases, 6 bases remained unmatched. The CDR3 extends over 14 amino acids. CDR1 and CDR2 from the germline V gene are MNHNS and SASEGT. This CDR3 reads CASSLSGGGETQYS. The CDR3 DNA reads as TGTGCCAGCAGTCTCAGCGGGGGAGGAGAGACCCAGTACTCC.

V usage is TRBV6-6 and J usage is TRBJ2-2; the match to TRBD2 covers 10 bases. V lost 3 bases and J lost 2; bases outside the gene matches: 12. This CDR3 has 19 residues. Germline CDR1 MNHNY, CDR2 SVGAGI (reference sequence). CDR3 sequence: CASSYSGLAPGGNTGELFF. As DNA, the CDR3 is TGTGCCAGCAGTTATTCGGGACTAGCGCCGGGAGGTAACACCGGGGAGCTGTTTTTT.

This clonotype has just a few counts. The CDR3 region has the DNA TGTGCCAGCAGTTCGGGAGTAACAACGGTGGACAATGAGCAGTTCTTC. Encoded protein: CASSSGVTTVDNEQFF. The chain employs TRBV12-3 or TRBV12-4 and TRBJ2-1, with D maybe TRBD2 (6 bases). This CDR3 is built from 16 residues. Trimming pared 4 bases from V and 5 bases from J, leaving 18 bases between.

The chain links TRBV4-1 to TRBJ2-1; D call uncertain. Trimming took 3 bases from V and 9 from J, leaving 15 bases between them. Germline CDR1 reads MGHRA; CDR2 reads YSYEKL. The length of the CDR3 is 14 residues. CDR3 nucleotide sequence: TGCGCCAGCAGCCAGATTTCCCGGCTTGGTGAGCAGTTCTTC. Its translation: CASSQISRLGEQFF.

This clonotype came up a few times. The chain joins TRBV14 to TRBJ1-1; unclear D gene. CDR1 and CDR2 (germline): SGHDN, FVKESK. CDR3 length equals 13 residues. Trimming cost V 0 bases and J 5 bases, with 7 bases left between them. CDR3 DNA: TGTGCCAGCAGCCAAGATTGGCGGACTGAAGCTTTCTTT. Its translation is CASSQDWRTEAFF.

As regards this clonotype: One junction end does not reproduce the germline sequence, and a read error may be involved. The chain has TRBV11-2 and TRBJ2-6; perhaps TRBD1 as D (5 bases). The CDR3 extends over 14 amino acids. Germline V lookup: CDR1 SGHAT, CDR2 FQNNGV. The CDR3 here is CTSSLTGGANILTF. The CDR3 DNA reads TGTACCAGCAGCTTAACGGGTGGGGCCAACATCCTGACTTTC.